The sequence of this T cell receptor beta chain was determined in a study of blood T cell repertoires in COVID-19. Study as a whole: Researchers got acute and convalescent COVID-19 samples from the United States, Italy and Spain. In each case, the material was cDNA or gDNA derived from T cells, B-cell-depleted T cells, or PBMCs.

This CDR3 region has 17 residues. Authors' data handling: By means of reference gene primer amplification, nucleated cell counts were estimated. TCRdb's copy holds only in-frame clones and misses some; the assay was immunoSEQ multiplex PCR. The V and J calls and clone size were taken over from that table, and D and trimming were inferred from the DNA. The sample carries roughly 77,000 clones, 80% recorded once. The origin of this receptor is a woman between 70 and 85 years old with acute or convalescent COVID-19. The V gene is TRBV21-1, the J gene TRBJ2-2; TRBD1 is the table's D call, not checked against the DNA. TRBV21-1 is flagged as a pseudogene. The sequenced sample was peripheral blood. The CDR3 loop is CASSKAGRAANTGELFF. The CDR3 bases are TGTGCCAGCAGCAAAGCCGGCAGGGCAGCGAACACCGGGGAGCTGTTTTTT.